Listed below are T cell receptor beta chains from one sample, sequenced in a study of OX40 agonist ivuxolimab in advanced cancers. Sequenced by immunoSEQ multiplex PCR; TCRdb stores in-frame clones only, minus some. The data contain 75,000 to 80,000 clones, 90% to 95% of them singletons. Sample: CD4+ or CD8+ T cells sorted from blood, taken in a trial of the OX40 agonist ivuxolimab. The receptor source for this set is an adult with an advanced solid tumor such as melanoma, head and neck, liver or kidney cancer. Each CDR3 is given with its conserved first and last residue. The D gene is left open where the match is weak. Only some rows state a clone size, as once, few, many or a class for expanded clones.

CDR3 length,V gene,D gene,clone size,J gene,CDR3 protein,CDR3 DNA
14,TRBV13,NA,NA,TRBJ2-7,CASSFRDPSYEQYF,TGTGCCAGCAGCTTCCGGGATCCCTCCTACGAGCAGTACTTC
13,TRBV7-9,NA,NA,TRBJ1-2,CASSLPGFYGYTF,TGTGCCAGCAGCTTACCGGGGTTCTATGGCTACACCTTC
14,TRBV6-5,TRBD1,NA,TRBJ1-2,CASSPRQGGYGYTF,TGTGCCAGCAGTCCCCGACAGGGTGGCTATGGCTACACCTTC
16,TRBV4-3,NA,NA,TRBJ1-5,CASSQDEKTGNQPQHF,TGCGCCAGCAGCCAAGACGAAAAAACGGGGAATCAGCCCCAGCATTTT
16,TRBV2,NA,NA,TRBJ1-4,CASIPKLGGVAGKLFF,TGTGCCAGCATCCCAAAATTGGGGGGAGTGGCCGGAAAACTGTTTTTT
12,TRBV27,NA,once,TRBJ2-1,CASREPSDEQFF,TGTGCCAGCAGGGAGCCCTCCGATGAGCAGTTCTTC
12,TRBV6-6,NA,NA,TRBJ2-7,CASAREFDEQYF,TGTGCCAGTGCGAGGGAGTTCGACGAGCAGTACTTC
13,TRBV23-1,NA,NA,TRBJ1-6,CASSHGQNSPLHF,TGCGCCAGCAGTCATGGCCAAAATTCACCCCTCCACTTT
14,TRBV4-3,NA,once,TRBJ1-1,CASSQDWVGTEAFF,TGCGCCAGCAGCCAAGATTGGGTGGGGACTGAAGCTTTCTTT
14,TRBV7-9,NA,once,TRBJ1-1,CASSLERVFTEAFF,TGTGCCAGCAGCTTAGAAAGGGTTTTCACTGAAGCTTTCTTT
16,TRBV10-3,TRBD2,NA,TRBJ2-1,CAISELAGTKYNEQFF,TGTGCCATCAGTGAACTAGCGGGAACTAAATACAATGAGCAGTTCTTC
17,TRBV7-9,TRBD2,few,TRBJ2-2,CASSPRAAGWNTGELFF,TGTGCCAGCAGCCCGCGCGCAGCGGGGTGGAACACCGGGGAGCTGTTTTTT
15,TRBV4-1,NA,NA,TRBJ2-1,CASSQQTGLIDEQFF,TGCGCCAGCAGCCAACAGACTGGGTTAATCGATGAGCAGTTCTTC
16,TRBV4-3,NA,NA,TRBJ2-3,CASSQDSVSQLDTQYF,TGCGCCAGCAGCCAAGATTCGGTGTCCCAGCTAGATACGCAGTATTTT
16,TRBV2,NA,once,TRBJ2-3,CASSGGGQLSTDTQYF,TGTGCCAGCAGTGGGGGGGGACAATTAAGCACAGATACGCAGTATTTT
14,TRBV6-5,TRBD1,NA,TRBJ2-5,CASSYSGQGETQYF,TGTGCCAGCAGTTACTCGGGACAGGGGGAGACCCAGTACTTC
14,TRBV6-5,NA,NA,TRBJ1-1,CASRKGGPRTEAFF,TGTGCCAGCAGAAAGGGGGGCCCGCGGACTGAAGCTTTCTTT
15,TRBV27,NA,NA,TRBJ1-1,CASSLSPGPNTEAFF,TGTGCCAGCAGTTTATCGCCAGGGCCGAACACTGAAGCTTTCTTT
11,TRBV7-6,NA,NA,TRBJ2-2,CASSLSGELFF,TGTGCCAGCAGCTTGTCCGGGGAGCTGTTTTTT
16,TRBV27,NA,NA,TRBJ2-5,CASSSRDDQSTGTQYF,TGTGCCAGCAGTTCACGGGACGATCAAAGCACGGGGACCCAGTACTTC
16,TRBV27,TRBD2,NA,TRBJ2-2,CASTDQREGNTGELFF,TGTGCCAGCACCGACCAGCGGGAGGGGAACACCGGGGAGCTGTTTTTT
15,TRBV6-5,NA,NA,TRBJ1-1,CASSYAGPTETEAFF,TGTGCCAGCAGTTACGCCGGACCCACGGAGACTGAAGCTTTCTTT
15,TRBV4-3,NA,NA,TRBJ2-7,CASSQDRWGRDGQYF,TGCGCCAGCAGCCAAGATCGGTGGGGGCGAGACGGGCAGTACTTC
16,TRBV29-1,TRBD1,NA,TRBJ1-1,CSVLGGTGGSNTEAFF,TGCAGCGTCCTGGGGGGGACAGGGGGATCGAACACTGAAGCTTTCTTT
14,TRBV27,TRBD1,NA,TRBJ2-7,CASSLGTGPYEQYF,TGTGCCAGCAGTTTAGGGACAGGTCCCTACGAGCAGTACTTC
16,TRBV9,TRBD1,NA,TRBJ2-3,CASSVGTGPITDTQYF,TGTGCCAGCAGCGTGGGGACAGGGCCAATCACAGATACGCAGTATTTT
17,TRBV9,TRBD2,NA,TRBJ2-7,CASSPFGGLADLYEQYF,TGTGCCAGCAGCCCCTTCGGGGGACTAGCGGACCTATACGAGCAGTACTTC
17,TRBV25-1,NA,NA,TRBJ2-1,CASSDPGRPSSYNEQFF,TGTGCCAGCAGTGATCCCGGCAGGCCGAGCTCCTACAATGAGCAGTTCTTC
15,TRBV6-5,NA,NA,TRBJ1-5,CASSLGGAGNQPQHF,TGTGCCAGCAGTTTGGGGGGCGCGGGCAATCAGCCCCAGCATTTT
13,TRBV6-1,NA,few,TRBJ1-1,CASSPRENTEAFF,TGTGCCAGCAGTCCCCGGGAGAACACTGAAGCTTTCTTT
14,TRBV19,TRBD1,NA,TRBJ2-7,CASSIGTGVYEQYF,TGTGCCAGTAGTATCGGGACAGGGGTGTACGAGCAGTACTTC
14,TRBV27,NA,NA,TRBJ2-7,CASSFLQSSYEQYF,TGTGCCAGCAGTTTTCTCCAAAGCTCCTACGAGCAGTACTTC
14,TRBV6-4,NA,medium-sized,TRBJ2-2,CASSDDSHTGELFF,TGTGCCAGCAGTGATGACAGTCACACCGGGGAGCTGTTTTTT
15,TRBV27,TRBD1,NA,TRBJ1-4,CASQGLGQGDEKLFF,TGTGCCAGCCAGGGGCTAGGACAGGGGGATGAAAAACTGTTTTTT
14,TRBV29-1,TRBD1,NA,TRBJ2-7,CSVVPGQSAYEQYF,TGCAGCGTTGTCCCGGGACAGTCAGCCTACGAGCAGTACTTC
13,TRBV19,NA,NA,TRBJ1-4,CASTAGVYEKLFF,TGTGCCAGTACGGCCGGGGTTTATGAAAAACTGTTTTTT
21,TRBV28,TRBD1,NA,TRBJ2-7,CASTLRDRGFVRRELWNEQYF,TGTGCCAGCACCCTCCGGGACAGGGGCTTCGTAAGGCGGGAGCTGTGGAACGAGCAGTACTTC
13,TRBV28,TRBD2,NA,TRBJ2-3,CALREGGTDTQYF,TGTGCCCTCAGGGAGGGTGGCACAGATACGCAGTATTTT
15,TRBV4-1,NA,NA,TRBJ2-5,CASSQVPGAQETQYF,TGCGCCAGCAGCCAAGTTCCGGGGGCGCAAGAGACCCAGTACTTC
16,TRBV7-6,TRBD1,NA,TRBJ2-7,CASSQEQGKGLYEQYF,TGTGCCAGCAGCCAAGAACAGGGGAAAGGTCTCTACGAGCAGTACTTC
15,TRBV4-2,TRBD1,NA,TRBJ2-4,CASSQHRDRKNIQYF,TGTGCCAGCAGCCAACACCGGGACAGAAAAAACATTCAGTACTTC
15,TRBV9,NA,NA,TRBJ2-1,CASSSPGVRNNEQFF,TGTGCCAGCAGCTCCCCGGGCGTCAGGAACAATGAGCAGTTCTTC
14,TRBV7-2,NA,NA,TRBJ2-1,CASSTKLASNEQFF,TGTGCCAGCAGCACGAAACTAGCTTCGAATGAGCAGTTCTTC
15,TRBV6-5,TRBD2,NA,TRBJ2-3,CASSSGTTSTDTQYF,TGTGCCAGCAGTTCCGGGACTACTTCCACAGATACGCAGTATTTT
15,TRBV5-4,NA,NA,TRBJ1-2,CASSLAPEAVAGYTF,TGTGCCAGCAGCTTGGCCCCAGAGGCCGTCGCGGGCTACACCTTC
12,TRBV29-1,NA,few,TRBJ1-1,CSVPGGNTEAFF,TGCAGCGTCCCTGGGGGTAACACTGAAGCTTTCTTT
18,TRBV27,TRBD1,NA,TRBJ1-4,CASSLWGTGAATNEKLFF,TGTGCCAGCAGTTTATGGGGGACAGGGGCCGCAACTAATGAAAAACTGTTTTTT